One T cell receptor beta chain is described in this entry. The data belong to a study of blood T cell repertoires in COVID-19. Clones were sequenced by immunoSEQ multiplex PCR, and TCRdb holds only the in-frame ones, with some missing. The table lists about 240,000 clones, just under 85% of them singletons. Trimming took 4 bases from V and 2 from J; bases not matched to a gene: 7. The CDR3 totals 16 residues. Germline-derived CDR1 and CDR2 are WSHSY and SAAADI. The source of this sequence is a woman aged 80 or over with acute or convalescent COVID-19. The material sequenced was peripheral blood. The chain has TRBV10-2 and TRBJ2-7; 11 bases fit TRBD2. CDR3 amino acids: CASSVHAGLAAYEQYF. The CDR3, as DNA: TGCGCCAGCAGTGTCCACGCGGGACTAGCGGCCTACGAGCAGTACTTC.